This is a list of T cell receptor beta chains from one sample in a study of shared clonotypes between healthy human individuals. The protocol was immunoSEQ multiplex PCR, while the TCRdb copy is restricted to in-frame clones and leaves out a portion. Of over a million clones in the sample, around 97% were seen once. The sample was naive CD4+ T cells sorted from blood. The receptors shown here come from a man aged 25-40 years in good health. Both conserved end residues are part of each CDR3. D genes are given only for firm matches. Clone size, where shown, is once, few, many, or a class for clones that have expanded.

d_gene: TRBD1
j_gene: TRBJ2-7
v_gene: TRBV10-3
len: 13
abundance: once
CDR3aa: CAISGTGDYEQYF
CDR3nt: TGTGCCATCAGTGGGACAGGGGACTACGAGCAGTACTTC

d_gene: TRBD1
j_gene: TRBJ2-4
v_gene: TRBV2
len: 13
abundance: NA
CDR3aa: CASSEGTGGIQYF
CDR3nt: TGTGCCAGCAGTGAAGGAACAGGGGGCATTCAGTACTTC

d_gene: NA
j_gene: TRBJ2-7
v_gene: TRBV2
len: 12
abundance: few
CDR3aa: CASRLDSYEQYF
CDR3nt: TGTGCCAGCAGACTCGACTCCTACGAGCAGTACTTC

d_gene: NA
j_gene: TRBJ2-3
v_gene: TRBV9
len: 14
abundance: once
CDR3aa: CASSTTGESDTQYF
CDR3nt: TGTGCCAGCAGCACCACGGGAGAGTCAGATACGCAGTATTTT

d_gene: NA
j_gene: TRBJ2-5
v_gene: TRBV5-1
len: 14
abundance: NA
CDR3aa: CASSPGTLGETQYF
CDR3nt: TGCGCCAGCAGTCCTGGGACGTTGGGGGAGACCCAGTACTTC

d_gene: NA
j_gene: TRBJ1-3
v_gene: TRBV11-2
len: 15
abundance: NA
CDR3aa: CASSLLQGSGNTIYF
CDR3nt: TGTGCCAGCAGCTTACTACAGGGCTCTGGAAACACCATATATTTT

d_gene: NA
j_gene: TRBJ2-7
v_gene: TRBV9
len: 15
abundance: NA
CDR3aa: CASSPTGTDSYEQYF
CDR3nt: TGTGCCAGCAGCCCCACCGGGACGGACTCCTACGAGCAGTACTTC

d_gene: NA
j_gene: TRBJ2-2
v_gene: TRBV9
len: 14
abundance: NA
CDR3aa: CASSREPHTRELFF
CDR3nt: TGTGCCAGCAGCAGAGAGCCCCACACCAGGGAGCTGTTTTTT

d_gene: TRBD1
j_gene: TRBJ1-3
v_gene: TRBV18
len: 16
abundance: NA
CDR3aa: CASSPRRKDREGTIYF
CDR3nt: TGTGCCAGCTCACCGCGCCGCAAAGACAGGGAAGGCACCATATATTTT

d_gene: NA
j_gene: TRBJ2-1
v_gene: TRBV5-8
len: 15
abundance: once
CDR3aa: CASSPDVGPGNEQFF
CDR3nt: TGTGCCAGCAGCCCCGACGTGGGGCCGGGGAATGAGCAGTTCTTC

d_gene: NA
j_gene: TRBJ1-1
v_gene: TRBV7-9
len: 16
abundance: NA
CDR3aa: CASSQMGQRKNTEAFF
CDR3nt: TGTGCCAGCAGCCAAATGGGACAACGAAAGAACACTGAAGCTTTCTTT

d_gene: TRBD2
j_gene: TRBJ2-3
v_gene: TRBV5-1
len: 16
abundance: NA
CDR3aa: CASSLDSGSGTDTQYF
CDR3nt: TGCGCCAGCAGCCTAGATAGCGGGAGTGGCACAGATACGCAGTATTTT

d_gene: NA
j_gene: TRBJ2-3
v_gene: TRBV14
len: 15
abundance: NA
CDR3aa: CASSQGGIVTDTQYF
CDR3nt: TGTGCCAGCAGCCAGGGCGGGATAGTAACAGATACGCAGTATTTT

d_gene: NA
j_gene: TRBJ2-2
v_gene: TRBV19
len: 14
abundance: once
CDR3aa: CASSQGVNTGELFF
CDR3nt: TGTGCCAGTAGTCAGGGAGTGAACACCGGGGAGCTGTTTTTT

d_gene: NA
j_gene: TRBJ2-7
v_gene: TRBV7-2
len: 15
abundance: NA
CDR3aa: CASSLALGPTYEQYF
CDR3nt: TGTGCCAGCAGCTTAGCGCTAGGGCCGACCTACGAGCAGTACTTC

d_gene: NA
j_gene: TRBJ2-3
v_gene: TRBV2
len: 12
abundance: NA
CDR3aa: CASSPHTDTQYF
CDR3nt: TGTGCCAGCAGTCCCCACACAGATACGCAGTATTTT

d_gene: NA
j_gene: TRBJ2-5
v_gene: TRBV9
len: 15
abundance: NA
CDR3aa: CASSVGVQGLETQYF
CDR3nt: TGTGCCAGCAGCGTAGGAGTCCAGGGCTTAGAGACCCAGTACTTC

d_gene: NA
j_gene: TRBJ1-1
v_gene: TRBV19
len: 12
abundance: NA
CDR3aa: CASTQGFTEAFF
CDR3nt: TGTGCCAGTACCCAGGGATTCACTGAAGCTTTCTTT

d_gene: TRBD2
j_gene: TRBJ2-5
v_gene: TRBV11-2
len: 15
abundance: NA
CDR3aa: CASRSPGLAEETQYF
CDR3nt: TGTGCCAGCAGATCTCCGGGACTAGCGGAAGAGACCCAGTACTTC

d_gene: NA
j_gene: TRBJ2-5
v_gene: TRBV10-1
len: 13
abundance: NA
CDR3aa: CASSESGVETQYF
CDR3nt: TGCGCCAGCAGTGAGTCGGGGGTAGAGACCCAGTACTTC

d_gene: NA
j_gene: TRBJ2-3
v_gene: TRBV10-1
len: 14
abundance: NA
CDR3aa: CASYQLARTDTQYF
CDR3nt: TGCGCCAGCTACCAACTAGCCCGCACAGATACGCAGTATTTT

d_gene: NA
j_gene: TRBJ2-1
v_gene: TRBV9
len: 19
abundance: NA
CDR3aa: CASPPGGREGPGSYNEQFF
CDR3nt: TGTGCCAGCCCCCCAGGGGGTCGGGAGGGCCCGGGGTCCTACAATGAGCAGTTCTTC

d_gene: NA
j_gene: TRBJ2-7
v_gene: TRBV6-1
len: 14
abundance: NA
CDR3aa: CASSRKGGSYEQYF
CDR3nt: TGTGCCAGCAGTCGAAAGGGAGGTTCCTACGAGCAGTACTTC

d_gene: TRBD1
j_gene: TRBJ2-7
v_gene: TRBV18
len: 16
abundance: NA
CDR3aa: CASSPVGTGGFYEQYF
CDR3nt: TGTGCCAGCTCACCCGTCGGGACAGGGGGGTTCTACGAGCAGTACTTC

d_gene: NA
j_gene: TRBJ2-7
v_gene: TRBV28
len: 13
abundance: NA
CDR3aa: CASSFGELGEQYF
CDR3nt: TGTGCCAGCAGTTTTGGAGAACTTGGCGAGCAGTACTTC

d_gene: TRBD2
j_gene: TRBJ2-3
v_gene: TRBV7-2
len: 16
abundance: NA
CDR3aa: CASSSKGGTSGRSQYF
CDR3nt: TGTGCCAGCAGCTCTAAGGGGGGGACTAGCGGGAGGTCGCAGTATTTT

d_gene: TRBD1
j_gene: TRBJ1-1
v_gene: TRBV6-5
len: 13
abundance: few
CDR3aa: CASSLTGATEAFF
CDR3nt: TGTGCCAGCAGCCTTACAGGGGCCACTGAAGCTTTCTTT

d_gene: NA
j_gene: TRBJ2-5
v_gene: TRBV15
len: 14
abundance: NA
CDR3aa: CATSREQAQETQYF
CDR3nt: TGTGCCACCAGCAGGGAACAGGCCCAAGAGACCCAGTACTTC

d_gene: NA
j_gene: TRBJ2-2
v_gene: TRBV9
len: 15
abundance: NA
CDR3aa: CASSTLTGRAGELFF
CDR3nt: TGTGCCAGCAGTACCCTGACCGGGAGAGCGGGGGAGCTGTTTTTT

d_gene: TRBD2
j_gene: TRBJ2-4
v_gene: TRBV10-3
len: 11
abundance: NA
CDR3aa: CATLGGGRSYF
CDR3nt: TGTGCCACGCTCGGGGGGGGCCGTTCGTACTTC

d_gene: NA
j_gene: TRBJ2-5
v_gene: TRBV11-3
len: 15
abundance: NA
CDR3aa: CASSFGTTGKETQYF
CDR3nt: TGTGCCAGCAGCTTTGGGACTACAGGGAAAGAGACCCAGTACTTC

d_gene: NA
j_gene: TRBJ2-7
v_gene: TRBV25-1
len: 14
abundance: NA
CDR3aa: CASSEWASKNEQYF
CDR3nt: TGTGCCAGCAGTGAATGGGCCAGCAAAAACGAGCAGTACTTC

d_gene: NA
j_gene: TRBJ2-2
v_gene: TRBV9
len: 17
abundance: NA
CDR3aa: CASSVSPRQPVTGELFF
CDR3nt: TGTGCCAGCAGCGTTTCTCCCCGGCAGCCGGTCACCGGGGAGCTGTTTTTT

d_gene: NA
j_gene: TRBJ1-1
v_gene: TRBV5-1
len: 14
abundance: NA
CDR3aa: CASSLHAGDTEAFF
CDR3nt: TGCGCCAGCAGCTTGCATGCGGGAGACACTGAAGCTTTCTTT

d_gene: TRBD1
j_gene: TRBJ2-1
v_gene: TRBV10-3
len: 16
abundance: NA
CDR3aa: CATAPRGQGAGDEQFF
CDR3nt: TGTGCCACCGCACCCAGAGGACAGGGGGCCGGGGATGAGCAGTTCTTC

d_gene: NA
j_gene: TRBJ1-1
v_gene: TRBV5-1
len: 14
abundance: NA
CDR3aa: CASSSGTTNTEAFF
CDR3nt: TGCGCCAGCAGCTCCGGGACAACGAACACTGAAGCTTTCTTT

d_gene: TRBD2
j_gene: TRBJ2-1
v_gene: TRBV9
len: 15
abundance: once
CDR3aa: CASSVQRDPYNEQFF
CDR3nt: TGTGCCAGCAGCGTTCAGCGGGACCCCTACAATGAGCAGTTCTTC

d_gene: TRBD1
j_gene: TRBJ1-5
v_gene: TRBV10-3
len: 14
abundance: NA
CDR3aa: CAISEGQGDQPQHF
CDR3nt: TGTGCCATCAGTGAGGGACAGGGGGATCAGCCCCAGCATTTT

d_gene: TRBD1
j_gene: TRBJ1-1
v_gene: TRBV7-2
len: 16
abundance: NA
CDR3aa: CASSRSTTGVATEAFF
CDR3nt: TGTGCCAGCAGCCGATCAACTACAGGGGTGGCCACTGAAGCTTTCTTT

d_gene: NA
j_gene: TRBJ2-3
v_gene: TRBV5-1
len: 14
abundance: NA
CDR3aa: CASSPAGHTDTQYF
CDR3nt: TGCGCCAGCAGCCCAGCGGGACACACAGATACGCAGTATTTT

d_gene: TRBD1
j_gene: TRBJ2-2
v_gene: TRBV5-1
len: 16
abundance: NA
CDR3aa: CASSLRQGEAGGELFF
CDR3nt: TGCGCCAGCAGCCTCAGACAGGGGGAGGCTGGCGGGGAGCTGTTTTTT

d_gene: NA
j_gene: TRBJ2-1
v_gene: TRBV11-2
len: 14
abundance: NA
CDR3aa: CASSSRPTLNEQFF
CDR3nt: TGTGCCAGCAGCTCACGTCCCACCCTGAATGAGCAGTTCTTC